This TCR beta chain came from a study of vaccination and CD4 T cells after COVID-19. For the study at large: In culture, cells were exposed to overlapping spike peptides from SARS-CoV-2, HCoV-NL63, HCoV-OC43 and HCoV-229E. Some control cultures received a CEFX pool, which served as the positive control. Others received an HIV-1 Nef pool or no peptide.

In regard to this clonotype: The antigen is unknown.

Treatment noted: approximately 9-day PBMC culture with coronavirus spike peptide pools or control peptides (ViraFEST assay). Oncomine TCR Beta short-read sequencing was applied to DNA from cultured CD4+ T cells. TCRdb re-called the PCR reads with MiXCR, one entry per CDR3 protein. The sample shows more than 7,500 distinct CDR3 sequences, 55% to 70% of them seen only once. CDR1 is MNHNS, CDR2 SASEGT, per germline. CDR3 size: 13 residues. Germline trimming cut 5 bases from V and 5 bases from J; bases unmatched to any gene: 2. The V and J genes are TRBV6-1 and TRBJ2-2, with 7 bases matching TRBD1. This TCR was sampled from a human donor who had recovered from COVID-19. The source material was CD4+ T cells from blood, cultured in vitro. The CDR3 protein is CASSNRGTGELFF. The DNA of the CDR3 is TGTGCCAGCAGTAACAGGGGAACCGGGGAGCTGTTTTTT.